The source of this TCR beta chain is a study of CD8+CD57+ T cells in acquired aplastic anemia listed by TCRdb under 2018. Concerning the study at large: A mean of around 3.3 ug of DNA, ranging from roughly 0.19 to 27.4 ug, was extracted from sorted CD4+ and CD8+ cells. CD8+CD57+ expansion was defined as a frequency above the mean frequency observed in healthy subjects. Beyond this particular receptor, the publication reports: No significant difference in CD8+ Simpson's diversity was found between patients and healthy controls (P=0.060). Around 30 CD8+ CDR3 sequences were shared between patients and controls but appeared highly expressed in patients and within their immunodominant clones.

Of note for this clonotype: Its antigen is not yet known. Base qualities are missing; no much larger clone stands one base away.

The patients picked for sequencing were ones in whom flow cytometry had shown an expansion of CD8+CD57+ cells. Severe acquired aplastic anemia was diagnosed in all patients according to International Study of Aplastic Anemia and Agranulocytosis and Camitta criteria. Patients had received no therapy at the time of blood sampling. In the study, sorted CD4+ and CD8+ blood T cells from patients with severe aplastic anemia and from healthy subjects underwent deep sequencing of TCR repertoires. Patients were enrolled under clinicaltrials.gov protocols 00001620, 01623167, 00001397, 00071045, 00081523 and 00961064 in the USA. Ficoll-Paque density gradient centrifugation was used to isolate peripheral blood mononuclear cells. Before DNA was extracted, CD4+ and CD8+ T cells were sorted using either FACS or magnetic beads. The CDR1 and CDR2 encoded by the germline V gene are SGHDT and YYEEEE. Reading from cysteine to phenylalanine, the CDR3 counts 13 amino acids. Of all the DNA, just the CDR3 is kept, 39 bases in frame from base 1. The V and J ends are trimmed by 3 bases and 6 bases, leaving 9 bases between them.

TCR beta VDJ combination and CDR3 sequence profiling used genomic DNA as the template. TCR repertoire sequencing was run on an Illumina HiSeq 2000. Turning to the authors' computational methods: Repertoires were assessed using TRBV/TRBJ rearrangement plots, CDR3 size and DJ length profiles, and Simpson's diversity index. The most abundant DNA sequence in the deep sequencing data was defined as the immunodominant clone. CDR3 amino acid sequences were checked for sharing across subjects and were also compared against the VDJdb database and published repertoires. TCRdb ran its own pipeline on the public reads, namely fastp trimming at Q25 and MiXCR clone calling, and kept in-frame beta chains. Duplicate CDR3 protein sequences are folded into a single record with the most common DNA and genes. These V and J calls are TCRdb output, not the study's own analysis. This sample comprises tens of thousands of distinct CDR3 sequences, 63% of them detected only once. Roughly three fifths of the sample is taken by the ten largest.

The TCR sequence derives from a human donor with aplastic anemia. The rearranged chain carries TRBV5-6 and TRBJ2-2; a tentative D match to TRBD2 spans 6 bases. Material: sorted CD4+, CD8+, or CD8+CD57+ T cells (not recorded which) from PBMCs. In nucleotide form, the sequence is TGTGCCAGCAGCTGGGGCGGGGCCGGGGAGCTGTTTTTT. The translation is CASSWGGAGELFF.